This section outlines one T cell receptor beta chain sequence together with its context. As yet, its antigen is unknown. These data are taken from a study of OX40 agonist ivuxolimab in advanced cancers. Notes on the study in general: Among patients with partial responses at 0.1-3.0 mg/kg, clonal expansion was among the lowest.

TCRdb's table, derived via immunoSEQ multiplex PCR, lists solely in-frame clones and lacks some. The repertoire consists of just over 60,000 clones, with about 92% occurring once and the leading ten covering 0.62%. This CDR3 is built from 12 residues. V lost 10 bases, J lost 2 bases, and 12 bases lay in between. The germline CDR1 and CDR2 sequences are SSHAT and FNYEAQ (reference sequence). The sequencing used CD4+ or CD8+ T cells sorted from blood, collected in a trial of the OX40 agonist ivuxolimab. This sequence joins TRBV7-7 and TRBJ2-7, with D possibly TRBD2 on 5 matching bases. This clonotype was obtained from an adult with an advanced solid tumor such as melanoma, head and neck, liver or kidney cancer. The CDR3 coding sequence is TGTGCCACCGGGAACGGGACCTACGAGCAGTACTTC. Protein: CATGNGTYEQYF.